The text below deals with one T cell receptor (beta chain). Its antigen is unknown. The CDR3 covers 18 residues. CDR1 and CDR2 from the germline V gene are LGHNA and YNFKEQ. V lost 2 bases and J lost 0, with 19 bases in between. These data come from a study of blood T cell dynamics during melanoma immunotherapy. For sorted CD8+ subsets, all extracted DNA was loaded. The repertoire was sequenced with immunoSEQ multiplex PCR; TCRdb's copy has only in-frame clones and lacks some. The table includes 15,000 to 20,000 clones, about 94% detected once. Time point here: week 3, after first cycle of checkpoint inhibitor. Disease control meant complete response, partial response or stable disease at 12 weeks. Patients had no prior systemic cancer treatment, immunosuppressants or other active cancers. Study-level results: It remained unknown if the driving T cell clones were melanoma-specific.

This sequence originates from a human donor with melanoma. This rearrangement joins TRBV4-2 to TRBJ2-5; weak D call: TRBD2 (5 bases). Sequences were derived from effector memory CD8+ T cells from blood, sampled from a patient treated with checkpoint blockade. CDR3 residues: CASSQPIGDSVDQETQYF. CDR3 nucleotide sequence: TGTGCCAGCAGCCAACCCATCGGGGATTCGGTGGACCAAGAGACCCAGTACTTC.